This entry concerns a single TCR beta chain. The data originate from a study of blood T cell repertoires in COVID-19. Study as a whole: PBMCs, B-cell-depleted T cells, or T cells were the source of the cDNA or gDNA that made up the material.

The CDR3 runs to 17 residues. With 4 bases clipped from V and 0 bases from J, the junction kept 10 bases outside the gene matches. Germline V gene lookup returns CDR1 SGHVS and CDR2 FNYEAQ. The assay was immunoSEQ multiplex PCR, and TCRdb's table has in-frame clones only and misses some. The repertoire consists of tens of thousands of clones, with roughly 90% occurring once and the leading ten covering around 1%. The clonotype was recovered from a woman in her 50s with acute COVID-19. The material sequenced was PBMCs or T cells enriched from blood (not recorded which). The V and J genes are TRBV7-6 and TRBJ2-7, with 9 bases matching TRBD2. The CDR3: CASSSPRASGTSYEQYF. In DNA form, the CDR3 reads TGTGCCAGCAGCTCCCCTAGGGCTAGCGGGACCTCCTACGAGCAGTACTTC.